This record looks at one TCR beta chain sequence and its context. The data stem from a study of blood T cell repertoires in COVID-19. Authors' analysis steps: How many nucleated cells were present was estimated from reference gene primer amplification. Using immunoSEQ multiplex PCR, the repertoire was profiled, and TCRdb retains in-frame clones only, with some absent. That table furnishes V, J and clone size, whereas the DNA furnished D and trimming. The table has approximately 170,000 clones, 70% to 85% seen once; the top ten hold around 20%. V was cut by 5 bases and J by 0 bases, with 10 bases left in between. Germline CDR1 MDHEN, CDR2 SYDVKM. The CDR3 loop spans 14 amino acids.

The sequenced material came from PBMCs or T cells enriched from blood (not recorded which). The sequence derives from a woman aged 70-85 years in a cohort exposed to, infected with or recovered from COVID-19 (not recorded which). The J gene is TRBJ1-2, the V gene TRBV28; TRBD1 might be the D (6 bases). The CDR3 sequence is CASSRQAPNYGYTF. CDR3 DNA: TGTGCCAGCAGTCGACAGGCCCCTAACTATGGCTACACCTTC.